One and the same sample provided the 10 T cell receptor beta chains below, sequenced in a study of blood T cell repertoires in COVID-19. Generated by immunoSEQ multiplex PCR, the TCRdb table keeps only in-frame clones and is missing some. The table includes roughly 100,000 clones, nearly 90% detected once. The sample comprised peripheral blood. The receptors originated from a man aged 45-65 years with active COVID-19.

The chain employs TRBV27 and TRBJ2-3, with 7 bases fitting TRBD2. Germline V gene lookup returns CDR1 MNHEY and CDR2 SMNVEV (reference sequence). The ends lost 8 bases at V and 3 bases at J; junction bases unmatched: 8. The CDR3 length is 14 residues. The CDR3 region has the DNA TGTGCCAGCCGGCGGGGGACGTGGACAGATACGCAGTATTTT. Translating gives CASRRGTWTDTQYF.

The rearrangement joins TRBV12-3 or TRBV12-4 to TRBJ1-5, with D possibly matching TRBD1 (5 bases). The CDR3 has 13 residues. V was shortened by 5 bases and J by 4 bases, with 9 bases between the two germline ends. CDR3 nucleotide sequence: TGTGCCAGCAGTAAACAGGCTAATCAGCCCCAGCATTTT. This codes for CASSKQANQPQHF.

The rearrangement joins TRBV6-1 to TRBJ2-5, with no clear D. The CDR3 extends over 15 amino acids. With 2 bases removed from V and 0 bases from J, the gap between germline ends came to 10 bases. Germline V CDR1 and CDR2: MNHNS, SASEGT. The CDR3 DNA reads as TGTGCCAGCAGTGAAAGGAGCCCGTACCAAGAGACCCAGTACTTC. As protein: CASSERSPYQETQYF.

This clone was observed a handful of times. The chain employs TRBV7-2 and TRBJ1-6; TRBD1 is a possible D gene (6 bases). CDR3 length equals 17 residues. The V end lost 1 base, the J end lost 6 bases, and 16 bases lay between the germline ends. Germline V lookup: CDR1 SGHTA, CDR2 FQGNSA. CDR3 in DNA: TGTGCCAGCAGCTTAGGGGTAGGGGGACGGATTAATTCACCCCTCCACTTT. It encodes CASSLGVGGRINSPLHF.

In this sample, this clone turned up a few times. V is TRBV6-5 and J is TRBJ1-3; a weak D match, TRBD1 (5 bases). V dropped 6 bases and J dropped 0 bases, with 12 bases sitting between them. CDR3 length: 15 residues. CDR1 and CDR2 (germline): MNHEY, SVGAGI. The DNA for the CDR3 is TGTGCCAGCAGGGCAGGGTCTCACTCTGGAAACACCATATATTTT. Translating it yields CASRAGSHSGNTIYF.

V and J are TRBV6-4 and TRBJ1-2; D possibly corresponds to TRBD1 (5 bases). The germline gives CDR1 MRHNA, CDR2 SNTAGT. This CDR3 has 13 amino acids. The ends were cut back, 0 bases at V and 7 bases at J, with 9 bases in the middle. CDR3 region: CASSDSSGFGYTF. The CDR3 DNA sequence: TGTGCCAGCAGTGACTCGTCAGGGTTTGGCTACACCTTC.

The chain links TRBV5-4 to TRBJ2-3; D is possibly TRBD2 (5 bases). CDR3 length: 12 amino acids. V was pared by 4 bases and J by 2 bases, with 5 bases between. CDR1 and CDR2 (germline): SGHNT, YYREEE (reference sequence). The CDR3 DNA follows: TGTGCCAGCAGCCGGGACACAGATACGCAGTATTTT. Translated, it gives CASSRDTDTQYF.

The rearrangement links TRBV27 to TRBJ1-2; 7 bases map to TRBD1. The germline V gene has CDR1 MNHEY and CDR2 SMNVEV (reference sequence). CDR3 length equals 16 residues. Germline trimming cut 2 bases from V and 5 bases from J; bases unmatched to any gene: 11. CDR3 nucleotides: TGTGCCAGCAGTTTAAGTCTGCCGTCCAGGGGGTATGGCTACACCTTC. Encoded protein: CASSLSLPSRGYGYTF.

The rearrangement joins TRBV27 to TRBJ2-1; possibly TRBD2 for D (5 bases). CDR3 length: 14 residues. V was clipped by 2 bases and J by 4 bases, with 9 bases between them. Germline loops: CDR1 MNHEY, CDR2 SMNVEV (reference sequence). CDR3 in amino acids: CASSLLAGYNEQFF. The CDR3 region has the DNA TGTGCCAGCAGTTTACTAGCTGGGTACAATGAGCAGTTCTTC.

CDR3 residues: CATSMPHAAIAGANSPLHF. The CDR3 DNA is TGTGCCACCAGCATGCCCCACGCTGCTATTGCAGGGGCTAATTCACCCCTCCACTTT. The chain combines TRBV15 with TRBJ1-6; weak D call: TRBD1 (6 bases). CDR1 is LNHNV and CDR2 is YYDKDF in the germline V gene (reference sequence). This CDR3 spans 19 amino acids. Trimming took off 4 bases at V and 6 bases at J, with 25 bases between the two ends.